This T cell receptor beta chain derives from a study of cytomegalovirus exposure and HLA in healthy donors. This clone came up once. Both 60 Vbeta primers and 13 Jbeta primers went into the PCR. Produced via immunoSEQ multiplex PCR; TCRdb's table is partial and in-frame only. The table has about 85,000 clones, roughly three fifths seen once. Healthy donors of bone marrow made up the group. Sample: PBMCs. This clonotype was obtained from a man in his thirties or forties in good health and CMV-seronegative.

CDR3 nucleotide sequence: TGTGCCAGCAGCCCTAGACTAGCGGGAGGCGAGCAGTACTTC. It codes for CASSPRLAGGEQYF. The genes are TRBV14 and TRBJ2-7, with 13 bases that match TRBD2. J gave up 6 bases and V 4 bases, and 3 bases lay outside the gene matches. CDR1 and CDR2 (germline): SGHDN, FVKESK. This CDR3 is built from 14 residues.